One sample yielded the 16 T cell receptor beta chains listed below, sequenced in a study of cytomegalovirus exposure and HLA in healthy donors (dated by TCRdb to about 2017). Library prep was done by the immunoSEQ multiplex PCR assay. A mixture of 60 forward primers for TCR Vbeta segments and 13 reverse primers for TCR Jbeta segments was used in the multiplex PCR. What TCRdb holds here is the immuneACCESS table cut down to in-frame rearrangements. Part of the clones is not present; checked against another copy, under half of the missing clones reflect an unresolved V gene, and the others are unexplained. The sample contains about 220,000 clones, around 76% of them found a single time. Together, the top ten hold 0.63% of the sample. The sequenced sample was PBMCs. All receptors derive from a young man in good health and CMV-seronegative.

This clone appeared a few times. V gene TRBV10-3 combines with J gene TRBJ1-1, with D hard to call. The germline V gene has CDR1 ENHRY and CDR2 SYGVKD. The V end lost 5 bases, the J end lost 0 bases, and 13 bases lay between the germline ends. The CDR3 spans 15 residues. DNA for the CDR3: TGTGCCATCAGTCGGACCGGGGTCCTGAACACTGAAGCTTTCTTT. Protein sequence: CAISRTGVLNTEAFF.

This clone was observed a few times. The V call is TRBV11-2, the J call TRBJ1-4, with D hard to call. V was pared by 3 bases and J by 7 bases, with 9 bases between. The germline V gene encodes CDR1 SGHAT and CDR2 FQNNGV. The CDR3 spans 13 residues. CDR3: CASSLGRGEKLFF. The CDR3 DNA reads TGTGCCAGCAGCTTGGGGAGAGGTGAAAAACTGTTTTTT. The entire variable domain, with the rest obtained from reference TRBV11-2 and TRBJ1-4, is as follows: EAGVAQSPRYKIIEKRQSVAFWCNPISGHATLYWYQQILGQGPKLLIQFQNNGVVDDSQLPKDRFSAERLKGVDSTLKIQPAKLEDSAVYLCASSLGRGEKLFFGSGTQLSVL.

The chain links TRBV7-6 to TRBJ2-5; 8 bases match TRBD2. CDR1 is SGHVS, CDR2 FNYEAQ, per germline. CDR3 size: 16 residues. V was pared by 5 bases and J by 4 bases, with 12 bases of the junction left unmatched. This CDR3 reads CASSLIRPLAGETQYF. The CDR3 nucleotides are TGTGCCAGCAGCCTCATTCGTCCGCTAGCGGGAGAGACCCAGTACTTC.

The chain is built from TRBV30 and TRBJ1-3; no reliable D call. This CDR3 has 15 residues. Germline CDR1 and CDR2: GTSNPN and SVGIG (reference sequence). The germline V and J ends were trimmed by 0 bases and 1 base, with 10 bases remaining between them. CDR3 sequence: CAWSVEGRSGNTIYF. The CDR3 DNA reads TGTGCCTGGAGTGTTGAGGGTAGATCTGGAAACACCATATATTTT. The whole variable domain, remainder taken from reference TRBV30 and TRBJ1-3, is SQTIHQWPATLVQPVGSPLSLECTVEGTSNPNLYWYRQAAGRGLQLLFYSVGIGQISSEVPQNLSASRPQDRQFILSSKKLLLSDSGFYLCAWSVEGRSGNTIYFGEGSWLTVV.

This clone was seen only once. This chain links TRBV2 with TRBJ2-7; a weak D match, TRBD2 (5 bases). Germline CDR1 SNHLY, CDR2 FYNNEI. The CDR3 has 14 residues. Trimming shortened V by 2 bases and J by 5 bases, and 13 bases separated the two germline ends. This chain's CDR3 is CASSELRVRDEQYF. DNA for the CDR3: TGTGCCAGCAGTGAATTGAGAGTGCGGGACGAGCAGTACTTC.

The J gene is TRBJ1-1, the V gene TRBV2, with D uncertain. CDR1 and CDR2 from the germline V gene are SNHLY and FYNNEI. The CDR3 is 12 residues long. The V end was cut by 4 bases, the J end by 6 bases, with 9 bases between. The DNA of the CDR3 is TGTGCCAGCAGTGCCGGGTCGCCTGAAGCTTTCTTT. Translation: CASSAGSPEAFF. The full variable domain, with the rest looked up from reference TRBV2 and TRBJ1-1, is EPEVTQTPSHQVTQMGQEVILRCVPISNHLYFYWYRQILGQKVEFLVSFYNNEISEKSEIFDDQFSVERPDGSNFTLKIRSTKLEDSAMYFCASSAGSPEAFFGQGTRLTVV.

The V gene is TRBV27, the J gene TRBJ2-7; 11 bases are shared with TRBD1. This CDR3 is 14 amino acids long. After removal of 5 bases from V and 10 bases from J, the junction contained 10 bases not matched to a gene. CDR1 MNHEY and CDR2 SMNVEV come from the germline V gene (reference sequence). The CDR3 spells CASSPRTGGPPQYF. The DNA for the CDR3 is TGTGCCAGCAGTCCCCGGACAGGGGGCCCCCCACAGTACTTC.

V usage is TRBV6-1 and J usage is TRBJ2-7; D remains ambiguous. CDR1 is MNHNS and CDR2 is SASEGT in the germline V gene. V lost 2 bases, J lost 13 bases, and 9 bases lay in between. This CDR3 is 10 amino acids long. DNA of the CDR3: TGTGCCAGCAGTGAAAACGCAGGATACTTC. It specifies CASSENAGYF.

In its sample, this clone was seen a few times. V usage is TRBV10-1 and J usage is TRBJ2-1, with TRBD2 matching over 7 bases. Germline V gives CDR1 WNHNN, CDR2 SYGVQD (reference sequence). This CDR3 is 15 amino acids long. V was clipped by 3 bases and J by 8 bases; unmatched bases: 10. The CDR3 DNA sequence: TGCGCCAGCAGTGAACCAGGAGCGGGAAGGGATGAGCAGTTCTTC. This codes for CASSEPGAGRDEQFF.

CDR3 in amino acids: CASSRQGQGASGELFF. CDR3 nucleotide sequence: TGTGCCAGCTCACGCCAGGGACAGGGGGCATCCGGGGAGCTGTTTTTT. This chain joins TRBV18 and TRBJ2-2, with TRBD1 matching 12 bases. Trimming took 4 bases from V and 6 from J; bases not matched to a gene: 6. Germline-derived CDR1 and CDR2 are KGHSH and LQKENI. The CDR3 sequence is 16 residues long.

This chain's CDR3 is CASSPKAGGYNEQFF. Here the CDR3 DNA reads TGTGCCAGCTCGCCAAAAGCGGGAGGCTACAATGAGCAGTTCTTC. The chain has TRBV18 and TRBJ2-1; 9 positions agree with TRBD2. CDR1 and CDR2 (germline): KGHSH, LQKENI. The CDR3 is made up of 15 amino acids. The trim removed 6 bases at V and 3 bases at J, leaving 6 bases unmatched.

V usage is TRBV18 and J usage is TRBJ2-3, with D possibly matching TRBD2 (6 bases). V lost 0 bases and J 6 bases, leaving 13 bases between the germline ends. The CDR3 runs to 15 residues. The germline CDR1 and CDR2 sequences are KGHSH and LQKENI. The chain's CDR3 is CASSPPQRRGDTQYF. CDR3 nucleotides: TGTGCCAGCTCACCACCGCAAAGACGGGGGGATACGCAGTATTTT.

The chain has TRBV18 and TRBJ1-1, with D unresolved. This CDR3 has 13 residues. With 6 bases removed from V and 6 bases from J, the gap between germline ends came to 14 bases. Germline CDR1 and CDR2: KGHSH and LQKENI. This CDR3 is CASSTGYVAEAFF. The CDR3 DNA reads as TGTGCCAGCTCTACCGGTTATGTGGCTGAAGCTTTCTTT.

This chain joins TRBV6-5 and TRBJ2-7; the match to TRBD1 covers 10 bases. The V and J ends lost 6 bases and 4 bases, in that order; junction bases with no gene match: 9. Germline values: CDR1 MNHEY, CDR2 SVGAGI. The CDR3 has 15 amino acids. The CDR3 loop is CASRPRGTGVYEQYF. CDR3 DNA sequence: TGTGCCAGCAGACCCAGAGGGACAGGGGTATACGAGCAGTACTTC.

This clone appeared a single time. An end of the junction does not agree with germline; a read error may underlie this. J is TRBJ2-1 and V is TRBV7-7; TRBD2 matches 9 bases. This CDR3 is 14 amino acids long. Germline-derived CDR1 and CDR2 are SSHAT and FNYEAQ (reference sequence). The CDR3 region is CASSLVAGVNEQFF. CDR3 coding DNA: TGTGCTAGCAGCTTAGTAGCGGGAGTGAATGAGCAGTTCTTC.

The gene calls are TRBV21-1 and TRBJ2-7; no DNA check was done on the table's D call, TRBD1. TRBV21-1 is a known pseudogene. CDR3 size: 12 residues. In DNA form, the CDR3 reads TGTGCCAGCAGCAGGGTCAGGAACGAGCAGTACTTC. Protein sequence: CASSRVRNEQYF.